This T cell receptor (beta chain) was captured in a study of cytomegalovirus exposure and HLA in healthy donors. The PCR made use of 60 Vbeta and 13 Jbeta primers. Libraries were prepared by immunoSEQ multiplex PCR; TCRdb keeps only in-frame clonotypes and omits some of them. The sample includes approximately 200,000 clones, 70% to 75% of them seen just once. Germline V gene lookup returns CDR1 SGDLS and CDR2 YYNGEE. The junction had 10 bases not matched to a gene; V was cut back by 0 bases and J by 10 bases. The CDR3 runs to 15 residues. The V gene is TRBV9, the J gene TRBJ2-1; 7 nucleotides align to TRBD1. Sequencing used PBMCs. This TCR derives from a man aged 30 to 45 in good health and CMV-seropositive. CDR3 sequence: CASSVANRGDTEQFF. CDR3 DNA: TGTGCCAGCAGCGTAGCCAACAGGGGAGACACAGAGCAGTTCTTC.